The entry below gives a single T cell receptor beta chain sequence along with its context. Its antigen is unidentified. Assay used: immunoSEQ multiplex PCR; TCRdb lists only in-frame clones, some missing. The table includes approximately 98,000 clones, around nine tenths detected once. The data stem from a study of T cell responses to AZD1222 COVID-19 vaccine. Study outcomes and limitations: The repertoires were collected only after the peak T cell response.

The sequencing used peripheral blood, collected on day 0 of MenACWY control vaccination. This receptor was identified in an adult in good health.

The CDR3 region is CATSDSRQIDGGYGYTF. The DNA for the CDR3 is TGTGCCACCAGTGATTCAAGGCAGATCGATGGCGGCTATGGCTACACCTTC. This chain links TRBV24-1 with TRBJ1-2; D not resolved. The CDR3 runs to 17 residues. V dropped 2 bases and J dropped 4 bases, with 19 bases sitting between them. CDR1 KGHDR and CDR2 SFDVKD come from the germline V gene.